These T cell receptor beta chains were read from a single sample in a study of blood T cell repertoires in COVID-19. Clones were read by immunoSEQ multiplex PCR, and TCRdb kept only the in-frame ones, dropping some. The table lists roughly 27,000 clones, around 89% of them singletons. Material: peripheral blood. All receptors derive from a human donor in a cohort sampled during active COVID-19. CDR3s include the opening cysteine and the closing phenylalanine or tryptophan. The D gene is left open where the match is weak. The listing skips clone size in some rows; elsewhere it reads once, few, many or a size class.

V	J	length	D	size	DNA	CDR3
TRBV4-3	TRBJ2-3	14	TRBD2	NA	TGCGCCAGCAGCCAAGAACCGGGGGGTCGTACGCAGTATTTT	CASSQEPGGRTQYF
TRBV7-9	TRBJ2-1	13	NA	NA	TGTGCCAGCAGTATGGAGTACTACAATGAGCAGTTCTTC	CASSMEYYNEQFF
TRBV2	TRBJ2-3	14	TRBD2	NA	TGTGCCAGCAGTGTGACCGGGGGGTCAGATACGCAGTATTTT	CASSVTGGSDTQYF
TRBV6-5	TRBJ2-1	13	NA	NA	TGTGCCAGCAGTTTACGGAGCGTCCATGAGCAGTTCTTC	CASSLRSVHEQFF
TRBV6-5	TRBJ1-3	14	NA	NA	TGTGCCAGCAGCCCCGGGGGTACTGGAAACACCATATATTTT	CASSPGGTGNTIYF
TRBV4-3	TRBJ1-2	14	NA	NA	TGCGCCAGCAGCCAAGATGGCAGGGTTTCTGGCTACACCTTC	CASSQDGRVSGYTF
TRBV18	TRBJ2-3	16	NA	NA	TGTGCCAGCTCCTCAGAAGGGACAAATGTAGGGGATACGCAGTATTTT	CASSSEGTNVGDTQYF
TRBV7-8	TRBJ2-3	18	TRBD2	NA	TGTGCCAGCAGAGCTACTGGACTAGCGGATCCTAGCACAGATACGCAGTATTTT	CASRATGLADPSTDTQYF
TRBV4-3	TRBJ1-3	14	NA	few	TGCGCCAGCAGCCAAGATACAGGGGGAAACACCATATATTTT	CASSQDTGGNTIYF
TRBV20-1	TRBJ2-2	15	TRBD2	NA	TGCAGTGCTAGTTCTAGCGGGGCGTACACCGGGGAGCTGTTTTTT	CSASSSGAYTGELFF
TRBV3-1/TRBV3-2	TRBJ2-2	18	TRBD2	NA	TGTGCCAGCAGGCCTCATACCCGGACTAGCGGGAACACCGGGGAGCTGTTTTTT	CASRPHTRTSGNTGELFF
TRBV27	TRBJ2-5	16	NA	NA	TGTGCCAGCAGTTCGTCAACCACAGGGAGCCAAGAGACCCAGTACTTC	CASSSSTTGSQETQYF
TRBV12-3/TRBV12-4	TRBJ2-2	13	NA	NA	TGTGCCAGCAACCCATCTAGGTCCGGGGAGCTGTTTTTT	CASNPSRSGELFF
TRBV2	TRBJ2-3	18	TRBD2	NA	TGTGCCAGCAGTGTGGGACTAGCGGGGGGTCTTAGCACAGATACGCAGTATTTT	CASSVGLAGGLSTDTQYF
TRBV4-1	TRBJ2-2	16	NA	NA	TGCGCCAGCAGCAACAGGGTCCTGAGGCTGACCGGGGAGCTGTTTTTT	CASSNRVLRLTGELFF
TRBV7-3	TRBJ2-1	15	TRBD2	NA	TGTGCCAGCAGCTTAAGCGGGGGGTTCTACAATGAGCAGTTCTTC	CASSLSGGFYNEQFF
TRBV18	TRBJ2-6	16	TRBD1	NA	TGTGCCAGCTCACGGGGACAGGGGTCCGGGGCCAACGTCCTGACTTTC	CASSRGQGSGANVLTF
TRBV3-1/TRBV3-2	TRBJ2-5	18	TRBD2	NA	TGTGCCAGCAGCCCACCGAGGGAACTAGCGGGGGTCCGAGAGACCCAGTACTTC	CASSPPRELAGVRETQYF
TRBV6-6	TRBJ1-5	16	NA	NA	TGTGCCAGCAGTTATAGGAGGAGAGAAAGCAATCAGCCCCAGCATTTT	CASSYRRRESNQPQHF
TRBV28	TRBJ1-4	15	NA	NA	TGTGCCGCCCGTAGGGGCAGGGCAACTAATGAAAAACTGTTTTTT	CAARRGRATNEKLFF
TRBV5-4	TRBJ2-3	15	NA	NA	TGTGCCAGCAGCAAGCGACAGGATTCGGCAGATACGCAGTATTTT	CASSKRQDSADTQYF
TRBV30	TRBJ1-4	13	NA	NA	TGTGTCACAGATGCAGGGCGAGGAGAAAAACTGTTTTTT	CVTDAGRGEKLFF
TRBV6-2/TRBV6-3	TRBJ1-5	14	NA	NA	TGTGCCAGCAGTTACGGCAGGGGACATCAGCCCCAGCATTTT	CASSYGRGHQPQHF
TRBV5-1	TRBJ2-7	15	TRBD1	NA	TGCGCCAGCAGCCCTTGGGACAGGGGTATCTACGAGCAGTACTTC	CASSPWDRGIYEQYF
TRBV4-1	TRBJ2-3	14	NA	NA	TGCGCCAGCAGCACCTCTCGGGTACCAGATACGCAGTATTTT	CASSTSRVPDTQYF
TRBV7-9	TRBJ2-1	17	TRBD2	NA	TGTGCCAGCAACTTGGCCTCGGGGACTAGCGGGGCCAATGAGCAGTTCTTC	CASNLASGTSGANEQFF
TRBV13	TRBJ1-6	16	NA	NA	TGTGCCAGCAGCTTAGTCAACAGTCCTAATGATTCACCCCTCCACTTT	CASSLVNSPNDSPLHF
TRBV7-9	TRBJ2-3	15	NA	NA	TGTGCCAGCAGCTTAGGACAGGTCAGCACAGATACGCAGTATTTT	CASSLGQVSTDTQYF
TRBV19	TRBJ2-6	18	NA	NA	TGTGCCAGTAGTCCTCTTTGGGACACCAGCTCTGGGGCCAACGTCCTGACTTTC	CASSPLWDTSSGANVLTF
TRBV4-3	TRBJ1-2	13	TRBD1	once	TGCGCCAGCAGCCGACAGGGGCGCTATGGCTACACCTTC	CASSRQGRYGYTF
TRBV24-1	TRBJ2-5	13	NA	NA	TGTGCCACCAGCCGCGGGGCCCAAGAGACCCAGTACTTC	CATSRGAQETQYF
TRBV6-1	TRBJ2-5	13	TRBD2	medium-sized	TGTGCCAGCAGTGACAGACTAGCGGAGACCCAGTACTTC	CASSDRLAETQYF
TRBV2	TRBJ2-5	13	TRBD2	NA	TGTGCCAGCAGGACACTAGCGGGAGAGACCCAGTACTTC	CASRTLAGETQYF
TRBV4-1	TRBJ2-6	20	TRBD1	NA	TGCGCCAGCAGCCACCGCATTCGGACAGGGACCATCTCTGGGGCCAACGTCCTGACTTTC	CASSHRIRTGTISGANVLTF
TRBV28	TRBJ2-7	14	TRBD1	NA	TGTGCCAGCAGTTTAATGGGACAGGGCCTCGAGCAGTACTTC	CASSLMGQGLEQYF
TRBV6-5	TRBJ1-1	13	NA	NA	TGTGCCAGCAGTTACCGCACAAACACTGAAGCTTTCTTT	CASSYRTNTEAFF
TRBV27	TRBJ2-5	14	NA	once	TGTGCCAGCAGCCCAAAAGCCCGTGGAGAGACCCAGTACTTC	CASSPKARGETQYF
TRBV24-1	TRBJ2-2	15	TRBD1	NA	TGTGCCACCACGACAGGGGGCACTAACACCGGGGAGCTGTTTTTT	CATTTGGTNTGELFF
TRBV9	TRBJ2-3	17	NA	NA	TGTGCCAGCAGCGTAGGCGGGACAGCCGGAGGGACAGATACGCAGTATTTT	CASSVGGTAGGTDTQYF
TRBV19	TRBJ2-2	15	NA	once	TGTGCCAGTAGTAAGGGGACTGGCCACACCGGGGAGCTGTTTTTT	CASSKGTGHTGELFF
TRBV18	TRBJ1-5	15	TRBD1	NA	TGTGCCAGCTCACCTCGGACAGGGGTCAATCAGCCCCAGCATTTT	CASSPRTGVNQPQHF
TRBV4-1	TRBJ2-4	18	TRBD1	NA	TGCGCCAGCAGCCAGGGTCCTACCGGGACAGGGCCCAAAAACATTCAGTACTTC	CASSQGPTGTGPKNIQYF
TRBV5-6	TRBJ1-1	13	NA	NA	TGTGCCAGCAGCTTGCAGGGGTACACTGAAGCTTTCTTT	CASSLQGYTEAFF
TRBV27	TRBJ2-5	14	NA	NA	TGTGCCAGCAGTTTATCGGAGGGTTTGGAGACCCAGTACTTC	CASSLSEGLETQYF
TRBV2	TRBJ1-6	15	NA	NA	TGTGCCAGCGCCGACAGGAGCTCCTATAATTCACCCCTCCACTTT	CASADRSSYNSPLHF
TRBV5-1	TRBJ2-3	16	NA	NA	TGCGCCAGCAGCAGGGAGGTGACAGGGCCCACAGATACGCAGTATTTT	CASSREVTGPTDTQYF
TRBV6-6	TRBJ2-1	13	NA	NA	TGTGCCAGCACTCTCGCCAGATTGAATGAGCAGTTCTTC	CASTLARLNEQFF
TRBV14	TRBJ2-2	16	TRBD2	NA	TGTGCCAGCAGCTCCAGCCGGGGGGGCCCCACCGGGGAGCTGTTTTTT	CASSSSRGGPTGELFF